This TCR beta chain was observed in a study of identical twins. Points from the study as a whole: Models underestimated how often monozygotic twins shared out-of-frame TCR alpha.

Template switching (which added a universal primer site) was used, and cDNA carried unique molecular identifiers. From the 5' RACE reads, TCRdb called clonotypes with MiXCR, one entry per CDR3 protein. Of under 900,000 distinct CDR3 sequences in the sample, around 12% were seen once. Of note for this clonotype: Its antigen is undetermined.

In germline, CDR1 is DFQATT, CDR2 SNEGSKA (reference sequence). This CDR3 contains 14 residues. Trimming cost V 3 bases and J 0 bases, with 12 bases left between them. This sample also belongs to another study, concerning yellow fever vaccine responses in identical twins.

The material sequenced was PBMCs. The chain is built from TRBV20-1 and TRBJ2-7; D perhaps matches TRBD1 (6 bases). The receptor was derived from a young woman in good health. The DNA of the CDR3 is TGCAGTGCTAGGGGACACGCTAGCTCCTACGAGCAGTACGTC. Translated, it gives CSARGHASSYEQYV.